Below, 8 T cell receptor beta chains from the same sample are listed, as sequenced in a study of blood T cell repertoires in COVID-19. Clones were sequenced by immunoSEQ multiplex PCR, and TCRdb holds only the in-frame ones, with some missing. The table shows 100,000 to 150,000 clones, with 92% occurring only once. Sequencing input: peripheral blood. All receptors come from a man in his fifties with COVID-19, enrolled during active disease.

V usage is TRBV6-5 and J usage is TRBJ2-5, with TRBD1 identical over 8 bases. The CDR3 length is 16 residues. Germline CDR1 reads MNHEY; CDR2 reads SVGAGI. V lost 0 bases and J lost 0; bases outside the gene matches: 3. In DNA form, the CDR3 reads TGTGCCAGCAGTTACTCGGGGACAGGAAACCAAGAGACCCAGTACTTC. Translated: CASSYSGTGNQETQYF.

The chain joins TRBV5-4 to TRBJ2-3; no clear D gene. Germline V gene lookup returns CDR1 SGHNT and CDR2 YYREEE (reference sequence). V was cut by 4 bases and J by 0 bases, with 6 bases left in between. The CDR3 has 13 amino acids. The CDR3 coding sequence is TGTGCCAGCAGCGCGCTTAGCACAGATACGCAGTATTTT. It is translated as CASSALSTDTQYF.

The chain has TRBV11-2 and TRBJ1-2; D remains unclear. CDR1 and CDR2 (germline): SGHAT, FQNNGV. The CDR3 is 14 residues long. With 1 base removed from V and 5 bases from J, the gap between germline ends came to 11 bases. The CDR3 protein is CASSLVRRPYGYTF. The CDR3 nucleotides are TGTGCCAGCAGCTTAGTGAGGAGACCTTATGGCTACACCTTC.

Here the CDR3 DNA reads TGTGCCAGCAGCTTAGGGGCTAGCGTCTCCTACGAGCAGTACTTC. It codes for CASSLGASVSYEQYF. This chain uses TRBV11-2 with TRBJ2-7, with TRBD2 as a possible D gene (6 bases). Trimming removed 1 base from V and 0 bases from J, with 10 bases in between. The CDR3 consists of 15 residues. The germline gives CDR1 SGHAT, CDR2 FQNNGV.

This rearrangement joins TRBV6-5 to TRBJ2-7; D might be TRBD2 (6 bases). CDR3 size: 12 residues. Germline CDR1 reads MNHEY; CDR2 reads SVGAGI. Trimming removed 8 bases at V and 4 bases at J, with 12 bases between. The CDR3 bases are TGTGCCAGCTCGGGAGCATGGTACGAGCAGTACGTC. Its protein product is CASSGAWYEQYV.

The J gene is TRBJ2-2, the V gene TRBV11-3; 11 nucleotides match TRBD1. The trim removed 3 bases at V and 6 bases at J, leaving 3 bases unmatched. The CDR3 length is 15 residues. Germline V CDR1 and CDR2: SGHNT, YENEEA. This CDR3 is CASSFRTGGSGELFF. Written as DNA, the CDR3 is TGTGCCAGCAGCTTCCGGACAGGGGGCTCCGGGGAGCTGTTTTTT.

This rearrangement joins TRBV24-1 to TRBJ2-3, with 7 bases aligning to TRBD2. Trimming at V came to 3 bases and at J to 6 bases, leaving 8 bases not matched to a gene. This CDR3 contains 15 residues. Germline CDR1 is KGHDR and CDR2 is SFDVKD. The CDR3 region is CATSDRGRGVDTQYF. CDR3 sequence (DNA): TGTGCCACCAGTGATCGGGGGAGGGGAGTGGATACGCAGTATTTT.

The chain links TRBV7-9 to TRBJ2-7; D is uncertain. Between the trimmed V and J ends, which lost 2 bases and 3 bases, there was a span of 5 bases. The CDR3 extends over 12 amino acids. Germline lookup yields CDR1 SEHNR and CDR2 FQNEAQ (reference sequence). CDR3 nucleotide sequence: TGTGCCAGCAGCTTAACCAGCTACGAGCAGTACTTC. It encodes CASSLTSYEQYF.